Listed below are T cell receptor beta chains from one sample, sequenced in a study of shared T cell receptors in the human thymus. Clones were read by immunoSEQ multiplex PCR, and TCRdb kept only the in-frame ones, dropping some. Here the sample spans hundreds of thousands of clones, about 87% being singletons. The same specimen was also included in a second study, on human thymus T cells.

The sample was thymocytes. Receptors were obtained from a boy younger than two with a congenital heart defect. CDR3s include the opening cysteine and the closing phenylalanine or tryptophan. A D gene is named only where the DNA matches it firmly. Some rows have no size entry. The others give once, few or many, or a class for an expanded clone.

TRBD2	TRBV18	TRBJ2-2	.	CASSPRGSTGELFF	TGTGCCAGCTCACCACGCGGGAGCACCGGGGAGCTGTTTTTT
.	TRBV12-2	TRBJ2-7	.	CASRTPGTSGCEQYF	TGTGCAAGTCGCACCCCCGGGACTAGCGGGTGCGAGCAGTACTTC
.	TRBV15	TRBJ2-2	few	CATSRDRGKGQIGELFF	TGTGCCACCAGCAGAGATAGGGGGAAGGGTCAGATCGGGGAGCTGTTTTTT
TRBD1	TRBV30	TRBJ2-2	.	CAWSPRTGPGELFF	TGTGCCTGGAGTCCTCGGACAGGGCCCGGGGAGCTGTTTTTT
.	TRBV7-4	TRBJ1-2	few	CASSPGRLGYGYTF	TGTGCCAGCAGCCCTGGGAGGCTGGGCTATGGCTACACCTTC
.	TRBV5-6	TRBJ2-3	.	CASSPWTYLADTQYF	TGTGCCAGCAGCCCTTGGACTTATTTGGCAGATACGCAGTATTTT
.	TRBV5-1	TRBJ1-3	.	CASSLTSSGNTIYF	TGCGCCAGCAGCTTGACCAGCTCTGGAAACACCATATATTTT
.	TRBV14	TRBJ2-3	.	CASSQAPRGDTQYF	TGTGCCAGCAGCCAAGCACCCCGGGGAGATACGCAGTATTTT
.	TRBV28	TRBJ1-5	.	CASTIGGSGNQPQHF	TGTGCCAGCACCATAGGGGGATCAGGCAATCAGCCCCAGCATTTT
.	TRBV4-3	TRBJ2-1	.	CASSQVYLDSSYNEQFF	TGCGCCAGCAGCCAAGTTTACCTAGATAGCTCCTACAATGAGCAGTTCTTC
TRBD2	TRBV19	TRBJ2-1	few	CASSTPGGRAREQFF	TGTGCCAGTAGTACCCCCGGCGGGAGGGCCCGTGAGCAGTTCTTC
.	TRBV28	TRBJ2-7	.	CASRSFEQYF	TGTGCCAGCAGGAGTTTCGAGCAGTACTTC
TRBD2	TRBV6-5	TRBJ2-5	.	CASRELAGVETQYF	TGTGCCAGCAGGGAACTAGCGGGAGTGGAGACCCAGTACTTC
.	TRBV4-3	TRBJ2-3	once	CASSPEARTDTQYF	TGCGCCAGCAGCCCCGAGGCGCGCACAGATACGCAGTATTTT
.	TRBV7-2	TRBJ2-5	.	CASSLVYTETQYF	TGTGCCAGCAGCTTAGTTTACACGGAGACCCAGTACTTC
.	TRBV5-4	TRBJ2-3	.	CASSSGLSSPTDTQYF	TGTGCCAGCAGCTCAGGACTGTCAAGTCCCACAGATACGCAGTATTTT
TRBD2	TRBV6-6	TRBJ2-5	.	CASRPGGEIRETQYF	TGTGCCAGCAGACCCGGGGGGGAGATTAGGGAGACCCAGTACTTC
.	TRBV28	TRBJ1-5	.	CASSGMSNQPQHF	TGTGCCAGCAGCGGGATGAGCAATCAGCCCCAGCATTTT
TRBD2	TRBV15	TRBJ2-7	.	CATSRVRREGYEQYF	TGTGCCACCAGCAGAGTCAGGCGGGAGGGTTACGAGCAGTACTTC
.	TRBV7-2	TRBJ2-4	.	CASSLGPPKNIQYF	TGTGCCAGCAGCTTAGGGCCGCCCAAAAACATTCAGTACTTC
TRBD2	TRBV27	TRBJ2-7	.	CASSLLAGVEQYF	TGTGCCAGCAGTTTACTAGCGGGGGTCGAGCAGTACTTC
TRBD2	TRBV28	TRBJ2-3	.	CASSGTSGITDTQYF	TGTGCCAGCAGTGGGACTAGCGGGATTACAGATACGCAGTATTTT
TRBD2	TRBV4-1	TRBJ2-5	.	CASSQVLGLAETQYF	TGCGCCAGCAGCCAAGTGTTGGGACTAGCCGAGACCCAGTACTTC
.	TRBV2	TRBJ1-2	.	CASSDREIGYGYTF	TGTGCCAGCAGTGACAGGGAAATTGGGTATGGCTACACCTTC
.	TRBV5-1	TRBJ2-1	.	CASRQRDNNEQFF	TGCGCCAGCAGACAGCGGGACAACAATGAGCAGTTCTTC
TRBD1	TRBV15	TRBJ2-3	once	CATSRPRPGQRTDTQYF	TGTGCCACCAGCAGACCCAGACCGGGACAGCGGACAGATACGCAGTATTTT
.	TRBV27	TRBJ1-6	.	CASSPTSSYNSPLHF	TGTGCCAGCAGTCCGACAAGCTCCTATAATTCACCCCTCCACTTT
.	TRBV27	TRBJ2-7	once	CASSPLGLRSYEQYF	TGTGCCAGCAGTCCCCTGGGACTTAGATCCTACGAGCAGTACTTC
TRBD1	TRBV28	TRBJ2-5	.	CASRTGVRETQYF	TGTGCCAGCAGGACAGGGGTGAGGGAGACCCAGTACTTC
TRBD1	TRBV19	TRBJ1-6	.	CASRQGGDLHF	TGTGCCAGCAGACAGGGAGGAGACCTCCACTTT
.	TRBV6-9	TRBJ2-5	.	CASSYTTSETQYF	TGTGCCAGCAGTTATACCACTAGTGAGACCCAGTACTTC
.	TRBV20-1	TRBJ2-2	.	CSAQGTGELFF	TGCAGTGCTCAGGGCACCGGGGAGCTGTTTTTT
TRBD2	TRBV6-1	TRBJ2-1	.	CASRQLAGGRNEQFF	TGTGCCAGCAGGCAACTAGCGGGAGGGCGGAATGAGCAGTTCTTC
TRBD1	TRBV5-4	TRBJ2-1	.	CASSLARGRLSSYNEQFF	TGTGCCAGCAGCTTGGCAAGGGGGCGTTTGAGCTCCTACAATGAGCAGTTCTTC
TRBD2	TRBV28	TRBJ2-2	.	CASSFPGLVRTDTGELFF	TGTGCCAGCAGTTTTCCGGGACTAGTTCGGACGGACACCGGGGAGCTGTTTTTT
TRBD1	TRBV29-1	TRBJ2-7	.	CSVELERTGTYEQYF	TGCAGCGTTGAATTGGAAAGGACAGGGACCTACGAGCAGTACTTC
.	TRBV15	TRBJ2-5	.	CATSRDRHHSQETQYF	TGTGCCACCAGCAGAGATCGACACCATTCACAAGAGACCCAGTACTTC
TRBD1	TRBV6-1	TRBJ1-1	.	CASSEAGRGLNTEAFF	TGTGCCAGCAGTGAAGCAGGCAGGGGGCTGAACACTGAAGCTTTCTTT
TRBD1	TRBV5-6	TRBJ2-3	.	CASSFPTGDGDTQYF	TGTGCCAGCAGCTTTCCGACAGGGGATGGAGATACGCAGTATTTT
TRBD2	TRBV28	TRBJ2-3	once	CASSIQLAGGTITDTQYF	TGTGCCAGCAGTATCCAACTAGCGGGGGGGACAATCACAGATACGCAGTATTTT
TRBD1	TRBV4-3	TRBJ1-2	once	CASSQSGTGEFYGYTF	TGCGCCAGCAGCCAAAGTGGGACAGGGGAGTTCTATGGCTACACCTTC
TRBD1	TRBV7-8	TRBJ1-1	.	CASSFTRGPNTEAFF	TGTGCCAGCAGTTTTACCAGGGGGCCGAACACTGAAGCTTTCTTT
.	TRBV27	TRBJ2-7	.	CAIEGASYEQYF	TGTGCCATCGAGGGCGCGTCCTACGAGCAGTACTTC
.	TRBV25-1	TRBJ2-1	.	CASQQSGEQFF	TGTGCCAGCCAACAGTCTGGTGAGCAGTTCTTC
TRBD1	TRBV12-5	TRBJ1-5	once	CASGLETGKPAQPQHF	TGTGCTAGTGGTTTGGAGACAGGGAAGCCTGCACAGCCCCAGCATTTT
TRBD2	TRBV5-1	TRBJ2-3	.	CASSLVRGGESDTQYF	TGCGCCAGCAGCTTGGTTCGCGGGGGGGAGTCAGATACGCAGTATTTT
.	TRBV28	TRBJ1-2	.	CASSLGQIANYGYTF	TGTGCCAGCAGTTTGGGGCAGATTGCTAACTATGGCTACACCTTC
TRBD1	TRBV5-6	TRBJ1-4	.	CASSPGTGGHEKLFF	TGTGCCAGCAGCCCAGGGACAGGGGGACATGAAAAACTGTTTTTT
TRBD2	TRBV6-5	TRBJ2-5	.	CASSYGRGETQYF	TGTGCCAGCAGTTACGGGAGGGGAGAGACCCAGTACTTC
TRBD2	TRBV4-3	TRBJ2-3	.	CASSHTSVYTDTQYF	TGCGCCAGCAGCCACACTAGCGTCTACACAGATACGCAGTATTTT
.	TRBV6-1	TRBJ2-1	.	CASRLAHEQFF	TGTGCCAGCAGACTAGCCCATGAGCAGTTCTTC
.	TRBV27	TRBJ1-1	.	CASSPPGLNTEAFF	TGTGCCAGCAGTCCACCGGGTCTTAACACTGAAGCTTTCTTT
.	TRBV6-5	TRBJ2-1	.	CASSYTGDEQFF	TGTGCCAGCAGTTACACGGGTGATGAGCAGTTCTTC
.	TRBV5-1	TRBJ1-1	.	CASTGEGRTEAFF	TGCGCCAGCACAGGGGAGGGAAGGACTGAAGCTTTCTTT
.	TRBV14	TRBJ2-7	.	CASSQDPDFNSYEQYF	TGTGCCAGCAGCCAAGATCCGGACTTCAACTCCTACGAGCAGTACTTC
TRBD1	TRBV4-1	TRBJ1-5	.	CASSQDPGGIQPQHF	TGCGCCAGCAGCCAAGATCCAGGGGGCATTCAGCCCCAGCATTTT
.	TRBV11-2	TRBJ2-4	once	CASSAMNVAKNIQYF	TGTGCCAGCAGCGCTATGAACGTAGCCAAAAACATTCAGTACTTC
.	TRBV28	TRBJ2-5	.	CASSFLAAEETQYF	TGTGCCAGCAGTTTCCTCGCGGCCGAAGAGACCCAGTACTTC
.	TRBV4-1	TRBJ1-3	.	CASSPALEAGSGNTIYF	TGCGCCAGCAGCCCAGCTTTAGAAGCGGGGTCAGGAAACACCATATATTTT